This TCR beta chain was retrieved from a study of CD8 T cells in Susac syndrome. The CDR3 spans 13 residues. V was clipped by 6 bases and J by 11 bases; unmatched bases: 10. Germline lookup yields CDR1 KGHSH and CDR2 LQKENI. It was with random hexamers that about 0.45 to 1 ug RNA was reverse transcribed. It was immunoSEQ multiplex PCR that amplified TCR beta CDR3 across 54 Vbeta and 13 Jbeta. TCRdb passed the immunoSEQ multiplex PCR reads through MiXCR, listing each CDR3 protein once. The sample holds about 140,000 distinct CDR3 sequences, around 96% seen once. Both CD4+ and CD8+ T cells were negatively isolated, and TEMRA cells underwent FACS enrichment.

The sample taken for sequencing was CD4+ T cells from PBMCs. V usage is TRBV18 and J usage is TRBJ1-5; 7 nucleotides match TRBD1. This receptor was obtained from a human donor with multiple sclerosis. The CDR3 region is CASSPGGDRAQHF. CDR3 nucleotides: TGTGCCAGCTCCCCAGGGGGTGATCGGGCCCAGCATTTT.